The clone carrying this T cell receptor (beta chain) was counted only a few times. Each donor supplied about 9.6 milliliters of peripheral blood. PCR was performed a second time for about 7 to 11 cycles using a sample-barcoded 5' primer and a J-beta primer mix. MiXCR, applied by TCRdb to the 5' RACE reads, yields one record per CDR3 protein. The sample comprises 800,000 to 1,300,000 distinct CDR3 sequences, around 27% of which are singletons, and about 0.72% rests with the top ten. This sample was taken from a study of blood T cells in healthy people across ages. This same sample was also part of a study on T cells of mothers and their children. As that study records: In the second PCR, M1S primer introduced barcodes and 2-4 random bases. Sequencing revealed no T cell clones that were persistent and microchimeric.

The sequencing input was blood. This clonotype was obtained from a girl aged 2 to 9 in good health.

The CDR3 DNA follows: TGCAGTGCTAGAGGAACGCTAGGAGATGAGCAGTTCTTC. Residues: CSARGTLGDEQFF. The gene calls are TRBV20-1 and TRBJ2-1, with D unclear. The CDR3 runs 13 residues. Trimming removed 1 base from V and 8 bases from J, with 12 bases in between. CDR1 and CDR2 from the germline V gene are DFQATT and SNEGSKA (reference sequence).